This TCR beta chain was profiled in a study of blood T cells in healthy people across ages. Primed by a sample-barcoded 5' primer and a J-beta primer mix, a second PCR proceeded for about 6 to 11 cycles. From the 5' RACE reads, TCRdb called clonotypes with MiXCR, one entry per CDR3 protein. The sample gives roughly 900,000 distinct CDR3 sequences, 29% of which show up once; roughly 17% is in the top ten. Overall study findings and caveats: With naive T cell percentage, TCR beta diversity showed a strong correlation. When one million T cells were used, diversity estimates were thought to be underestimates.

This clonotype was recorded many times. Its target is unknown. Germline V lookup: CDR1 SQVTM, CDR2 ANQGSEA. V was clipped by 2 bases and J by 8 bases, with 15 bases between them. This CDR3 spans 13 amino acids. Collection of 8.5 to 10 milliliters of peripheral blood was performed for each donor. The chain is built from TRBV29-1 and TRBJ1-2; D ambiguous. This TCR came from an elderly woman in good health. Material for sequencing was blood. This CDR3 is CSVEPTFPPGYTF. The CDR3, as DNA: TGCAGCGTTGAACCGACATTCCCGCCAGGCTACACCTTC.